This TCR beta chain was identified during a study of blood T cell repertoires in COVID-19. As handled by the study authors: Quantification of nucleated cells was approximated via reference gene primer amplification. The assay was immunoSEQ multiplex PCR, and TCRdb's table has in-frame clones only and misses some. V and J calls and clone size are those listed in that table; D and trimming were worked out from the DNA. The repertoire has roughly 100,000 clones, roughly nine tenths of them found once; the top ten carry around 5%. Material for sequencing was peripheral blood. The receptor was derived from a woman between 50 and 59 years old with COVID-19, enrolled during active disease.

The CDR3 region is CAWSPQAFGYTF. The CDR3 DNA reads as TGTGCCTGGAGTCCCCAGGCCTTCGGCTACACCTTC. The chain has TRBV30 and TRBJ1-2; D is ambiguous. V lost 2 bases to trimming and J lost 8 bases, with 12 bases between them. The CDR3 contains 12 residues. The germline CDR1 and CDR2 sequences are GTSNPN and SVGIG (reference sequence).